This entry features one TCR beta chain sequence. Its matching antigen is unknown. This sample is drawn from a study of cytomegalovirus exposure and HLA in healthy donors. Sequencing was performed with immunoSEQ multiplex PCR; in TCRdb, only in-frame clones are kept and a portion is missing. The data show approximately 140,000 clones, around 90% seen once. Regarding the study as a whole: Associated with cytomegalovirus, according to the listing, were 150 to 200 TCR beta chains.

The germline gives CDR1 PRHDT, CDR2 FYEKMQ (reference sequence). This CDR3 is built from 16 residues. With V trimmed by 2 bases and J by 3 bases, 6 bases remained unmatched. Sequencing was performed on PBMCs. The chain is built from TRBV13 and TRBJ2-7, with 11 bases that match TRBD1. The clonotype comes from a woman between 18 and 30 years old in good health and CMV-seropositive. The CDR3 sequence: CASSLTGTGGFYEQYF. As DNA, the CDR3 is TGTGCCAGCAGCTTAACCGGGACAGGGGGTTTCTACGAGCAGTACTTC.